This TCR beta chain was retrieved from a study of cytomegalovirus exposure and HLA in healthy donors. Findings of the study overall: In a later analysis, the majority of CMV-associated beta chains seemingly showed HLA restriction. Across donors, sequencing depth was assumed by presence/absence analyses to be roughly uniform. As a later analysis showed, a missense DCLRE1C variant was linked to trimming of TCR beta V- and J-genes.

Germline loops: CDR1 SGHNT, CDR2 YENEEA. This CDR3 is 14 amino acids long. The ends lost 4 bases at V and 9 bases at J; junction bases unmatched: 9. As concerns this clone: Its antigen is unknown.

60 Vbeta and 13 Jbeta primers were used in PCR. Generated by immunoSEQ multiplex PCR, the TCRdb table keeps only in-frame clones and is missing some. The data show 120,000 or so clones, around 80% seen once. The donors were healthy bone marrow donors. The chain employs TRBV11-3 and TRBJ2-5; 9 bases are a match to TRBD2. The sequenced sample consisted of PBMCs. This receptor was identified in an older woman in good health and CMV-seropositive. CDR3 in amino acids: CASSSGVAGGPQYF. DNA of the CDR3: TGTGCCAGCAGCTCGGGAGTGGCGGGAGGGCCCCAGTACTTC.